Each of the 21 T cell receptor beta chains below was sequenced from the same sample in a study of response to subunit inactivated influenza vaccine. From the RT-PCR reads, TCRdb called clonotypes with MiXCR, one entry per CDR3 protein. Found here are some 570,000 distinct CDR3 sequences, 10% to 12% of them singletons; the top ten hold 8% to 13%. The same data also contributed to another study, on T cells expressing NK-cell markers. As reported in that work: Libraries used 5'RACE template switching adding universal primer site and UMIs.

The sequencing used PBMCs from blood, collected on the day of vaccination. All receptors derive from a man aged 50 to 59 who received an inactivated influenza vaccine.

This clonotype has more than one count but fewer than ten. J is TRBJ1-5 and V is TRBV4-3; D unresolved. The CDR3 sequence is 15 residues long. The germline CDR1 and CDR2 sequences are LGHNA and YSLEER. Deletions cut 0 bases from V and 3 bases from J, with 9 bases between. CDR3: CASSQDPRDNQPQHF. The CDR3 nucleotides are TGCGCCAGCAGCCAAGACCCGCGGGACAATCAGCCCCAGCATTTT.

CDR3 bases: TGTGCCAGCAGCCAATCTAAGGGACTTATCAATCAGCCCCAGCATTTT. This encodes CASSQSKGLINQPQHF. The gene calls are TRBV16 and TRBJ1-5; TRBD1 is a possible D gene (5 bases). Trimming removed 0 bases at V and 3 bases at J, with 12 bases between. This CDR3 has 16 amino acids. The germline V gene encodes CDR1 KGHSY and CDR2 FQNENV. The entire variable domain, with the rest obtained from reference TRBV16 and TRBJ1-5, is as follows: GEEVAQTPKHLVRGEGQKAKLYCAPIKGHSYVFWYQQVLKNEFKFLISFQNENVFDETGMPKERFSAKCLPNSPCSLEIQATKLEDSAVYFCASSQSKGLINQPQHFGDGTRLSIL.

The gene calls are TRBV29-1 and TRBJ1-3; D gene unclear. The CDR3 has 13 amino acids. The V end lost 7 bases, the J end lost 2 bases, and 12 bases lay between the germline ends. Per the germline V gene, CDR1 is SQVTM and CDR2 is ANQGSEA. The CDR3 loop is CSATGGAGNTIYF. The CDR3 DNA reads TGCAGCGCTACGGGAGGCGCTGGAAACACCATATATTTT.

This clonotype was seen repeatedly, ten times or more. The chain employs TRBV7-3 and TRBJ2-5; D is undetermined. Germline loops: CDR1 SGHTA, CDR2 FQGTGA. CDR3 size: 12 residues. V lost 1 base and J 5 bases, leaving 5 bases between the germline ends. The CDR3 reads CASSLIGETQYF. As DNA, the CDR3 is TGTGCCAGCAGCTTAATCGGGGAGACCCAGTACTTC.

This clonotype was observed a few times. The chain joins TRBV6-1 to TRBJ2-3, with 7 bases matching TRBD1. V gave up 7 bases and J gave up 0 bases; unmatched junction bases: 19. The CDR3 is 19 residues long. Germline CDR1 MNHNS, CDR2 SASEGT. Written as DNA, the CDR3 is TGTGCCAGCACGCGGACCGGGACAGAGAGATACACTAGCACAGATACGCAGTATTTT. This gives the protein CASTRTGTERYTSTDTQYF.

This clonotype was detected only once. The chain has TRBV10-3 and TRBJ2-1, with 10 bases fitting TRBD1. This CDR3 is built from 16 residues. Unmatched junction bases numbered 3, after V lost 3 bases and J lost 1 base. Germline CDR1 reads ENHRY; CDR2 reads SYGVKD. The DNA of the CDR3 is TGTGCCATCAGTGAACCGGGACAGGGGTCCTACAATGAGCAGTTCTTC. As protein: CAISEPGQGSYNEQFF.

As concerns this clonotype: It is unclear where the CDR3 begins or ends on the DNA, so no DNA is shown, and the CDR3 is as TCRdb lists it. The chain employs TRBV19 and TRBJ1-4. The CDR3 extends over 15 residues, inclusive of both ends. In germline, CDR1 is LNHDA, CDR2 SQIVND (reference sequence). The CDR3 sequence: CASSIAEQLMKNCFF.

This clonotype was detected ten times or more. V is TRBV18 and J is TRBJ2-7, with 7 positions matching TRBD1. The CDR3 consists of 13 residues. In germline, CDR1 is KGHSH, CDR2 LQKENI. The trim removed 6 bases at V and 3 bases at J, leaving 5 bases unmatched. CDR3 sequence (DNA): TGTGCCAGCTCCTGGACAGGATACTACGAGCAGTACTTC. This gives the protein CASSWTGYYEQYF.

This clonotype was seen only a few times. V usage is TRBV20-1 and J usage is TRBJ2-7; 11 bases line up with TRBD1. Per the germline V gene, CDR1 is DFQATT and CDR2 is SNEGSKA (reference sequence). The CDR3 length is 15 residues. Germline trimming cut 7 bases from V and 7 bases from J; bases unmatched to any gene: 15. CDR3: CSGPVGQGASGEQYF. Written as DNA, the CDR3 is TGCAGTGGGCCTGTAGGACAGGGGGCGTCGGGGGAGCAGTACTTC.

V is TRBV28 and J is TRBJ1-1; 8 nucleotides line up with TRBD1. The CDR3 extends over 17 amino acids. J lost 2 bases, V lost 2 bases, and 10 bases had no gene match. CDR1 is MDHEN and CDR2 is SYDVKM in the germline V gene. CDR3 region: CASSLLISGTGNTEAFF. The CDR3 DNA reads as TGTGCCAGCAGTTTACTTATATCCGGGACAGGTAACACTGAAGCTTTCTTT.

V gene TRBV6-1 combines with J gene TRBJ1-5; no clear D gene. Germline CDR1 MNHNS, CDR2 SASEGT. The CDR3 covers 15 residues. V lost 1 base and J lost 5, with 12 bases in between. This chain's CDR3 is CASSEEGIRDQPQHF. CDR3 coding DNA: TGTGCCAGCAGTGAAGAGGGTATTAGAGATCAGCCCCAGCATTTT.

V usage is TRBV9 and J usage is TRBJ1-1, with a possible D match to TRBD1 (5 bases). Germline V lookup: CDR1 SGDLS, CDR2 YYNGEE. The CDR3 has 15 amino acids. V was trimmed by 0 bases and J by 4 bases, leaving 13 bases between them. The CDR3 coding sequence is TGTGCCAGCAGCGTAGCCCCTTCCGGGGCCACTGAAGCTTTCTTT. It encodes CASSVAPSGATEAFF.

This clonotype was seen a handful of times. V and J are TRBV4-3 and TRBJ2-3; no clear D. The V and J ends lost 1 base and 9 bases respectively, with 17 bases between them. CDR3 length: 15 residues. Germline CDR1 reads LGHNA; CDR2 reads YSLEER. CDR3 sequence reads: CASSQVWATTGTQYF. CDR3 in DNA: TGCGCCAGCAGCCAAGTCTGGGCTACTACTGGCACGCAGTATTTT.

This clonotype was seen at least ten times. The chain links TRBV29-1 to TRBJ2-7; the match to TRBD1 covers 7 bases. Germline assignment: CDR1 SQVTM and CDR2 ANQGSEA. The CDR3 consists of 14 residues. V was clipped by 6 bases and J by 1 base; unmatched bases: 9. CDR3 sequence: CSVVAGTVSYEQYF. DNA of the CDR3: TGCAGCGTGGTCGCCGGGACAGTTTCCTACGAGCAGTACTTC.

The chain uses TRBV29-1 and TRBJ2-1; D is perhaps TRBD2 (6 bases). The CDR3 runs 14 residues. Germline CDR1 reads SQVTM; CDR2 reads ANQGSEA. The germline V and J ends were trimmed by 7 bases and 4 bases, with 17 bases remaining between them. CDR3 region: CSASIAELYNEQFF. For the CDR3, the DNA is TGCAGCGCATCAATAGCGGAACTGTACAATGAGCAGTTCTTC.

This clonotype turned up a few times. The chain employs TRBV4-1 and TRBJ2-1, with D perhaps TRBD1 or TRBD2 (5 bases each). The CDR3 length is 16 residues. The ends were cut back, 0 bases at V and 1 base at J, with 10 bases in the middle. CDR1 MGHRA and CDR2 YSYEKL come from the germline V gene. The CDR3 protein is CASSQDLGESYNEQFF. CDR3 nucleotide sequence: TGCGCCAGCAGCCAAGACTTAGGGGAGTCCTACAATGAGCAGTTCTTC.

The CDR3 DNA reads as TGTGCCACCAGTGAACGCGTAGGAGACAATGAGCAGTTCTTC. It codes for CATSERVGDNEQFF. The chain recombines TRBV24-1 with TRBJ2-1; D gene unclear. The CDR3 is 14 amino acids. Germline V CDR1 and CDR2: KGHDR, SFDVKD. The V end lost 4 bases, the J end lost 5 bases, and 11 bases lay between the germline ends.

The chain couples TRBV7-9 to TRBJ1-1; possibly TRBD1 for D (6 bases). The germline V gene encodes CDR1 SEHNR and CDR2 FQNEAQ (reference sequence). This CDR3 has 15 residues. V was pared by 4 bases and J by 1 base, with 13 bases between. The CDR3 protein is CASSWLGGANTEAFF. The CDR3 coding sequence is TGTGCCAGCAGCTGGCTGGGGGGGGCGAACACTGAAGCTTTCTTT.

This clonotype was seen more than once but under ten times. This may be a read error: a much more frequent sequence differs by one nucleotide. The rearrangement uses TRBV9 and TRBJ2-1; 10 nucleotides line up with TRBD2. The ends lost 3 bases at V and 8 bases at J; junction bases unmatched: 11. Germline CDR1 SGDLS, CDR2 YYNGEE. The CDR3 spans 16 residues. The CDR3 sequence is CASSEGTSENYDEQFF. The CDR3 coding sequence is TGTGCCAGCAGCGAGGGGACTAGCGAAAATTACGATGAGCAGTTCTTC.

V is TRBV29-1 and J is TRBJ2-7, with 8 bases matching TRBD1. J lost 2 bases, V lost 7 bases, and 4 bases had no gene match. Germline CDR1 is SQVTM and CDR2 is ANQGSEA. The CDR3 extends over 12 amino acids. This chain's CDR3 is CSAGTGTYEQYF. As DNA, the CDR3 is TGCAGCGCCGGGACAGGAACCTACGAGCAGTACTTC.

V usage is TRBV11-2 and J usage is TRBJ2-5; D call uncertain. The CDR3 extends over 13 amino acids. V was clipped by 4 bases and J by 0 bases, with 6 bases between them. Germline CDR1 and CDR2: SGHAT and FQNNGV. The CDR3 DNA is TGTGCCAGCAGCTCCGGATACCAAGAGACCCAGTACTTC. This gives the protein CASSSGYQETQYF.